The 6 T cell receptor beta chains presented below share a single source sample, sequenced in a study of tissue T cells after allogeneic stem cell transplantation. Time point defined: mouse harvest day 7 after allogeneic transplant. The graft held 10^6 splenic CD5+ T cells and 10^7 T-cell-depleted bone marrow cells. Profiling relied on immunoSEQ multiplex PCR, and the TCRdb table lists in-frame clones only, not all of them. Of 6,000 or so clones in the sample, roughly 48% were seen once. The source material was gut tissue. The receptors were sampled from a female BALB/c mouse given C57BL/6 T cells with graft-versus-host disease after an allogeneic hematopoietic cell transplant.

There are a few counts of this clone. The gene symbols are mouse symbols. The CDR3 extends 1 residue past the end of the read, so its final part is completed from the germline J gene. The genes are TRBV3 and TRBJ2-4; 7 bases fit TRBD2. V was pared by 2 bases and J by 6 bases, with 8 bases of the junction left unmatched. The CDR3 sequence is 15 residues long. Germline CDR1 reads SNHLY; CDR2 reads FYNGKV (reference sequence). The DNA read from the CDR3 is TGTGCCAGCAGCTTAATACGGGGGGGTTGGAACACCTTGTAC. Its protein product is CASSLIRGGWNTLY. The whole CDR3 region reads CASSLIRGGWNTLYF.

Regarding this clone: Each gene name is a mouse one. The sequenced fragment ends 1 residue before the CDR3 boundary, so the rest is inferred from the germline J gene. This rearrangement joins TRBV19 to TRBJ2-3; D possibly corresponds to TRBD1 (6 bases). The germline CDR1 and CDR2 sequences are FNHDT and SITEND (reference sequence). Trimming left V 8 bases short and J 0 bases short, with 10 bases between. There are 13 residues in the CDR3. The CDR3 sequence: CARWTASAETLYF. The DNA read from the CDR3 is TGTGCCAGATGGACAGCTAGTGCAGAAACGCTGTAT. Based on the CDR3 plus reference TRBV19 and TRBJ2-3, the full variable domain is GGIITQTPKFLIGQEGQKLTLKCQQNFNHDTMYWYRQDSGKGLRLIYYSITENDLQKGDLSEGYDASREKKSSFSLTVTSAQKNEMAVFLCARWTASAETLYFGSGTRLTVL.

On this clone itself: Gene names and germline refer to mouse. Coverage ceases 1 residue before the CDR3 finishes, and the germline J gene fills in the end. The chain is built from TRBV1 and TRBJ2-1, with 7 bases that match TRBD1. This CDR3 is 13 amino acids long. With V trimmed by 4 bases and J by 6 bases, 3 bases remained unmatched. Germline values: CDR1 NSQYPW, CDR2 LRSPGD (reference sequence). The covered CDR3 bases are TGCACCTGCAGTGTAGGGACAGTTGCTGAGCAGTTC. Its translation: CTCSVGTVAEQF. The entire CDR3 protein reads CTCSVGTVAEQFF.

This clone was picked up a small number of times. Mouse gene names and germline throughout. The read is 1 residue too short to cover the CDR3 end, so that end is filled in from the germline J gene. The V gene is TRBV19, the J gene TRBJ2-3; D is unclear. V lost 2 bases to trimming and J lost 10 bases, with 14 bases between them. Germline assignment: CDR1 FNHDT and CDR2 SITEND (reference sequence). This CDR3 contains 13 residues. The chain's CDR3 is CASSIGRPSPLYF. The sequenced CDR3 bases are TGTGCCAGCAGTATCGGTAGGCCATCCCCGCTGTAT.

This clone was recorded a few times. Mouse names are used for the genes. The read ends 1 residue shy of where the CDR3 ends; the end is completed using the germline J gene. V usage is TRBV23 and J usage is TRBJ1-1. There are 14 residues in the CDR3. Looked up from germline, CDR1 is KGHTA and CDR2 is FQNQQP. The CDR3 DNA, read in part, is TGCTCCAGCAGTCAATCTCCCGGTAACACAGAAGTCTTC. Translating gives CSSSQSPGNTEVF. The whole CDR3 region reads CSSSQSPGNTEVFF.

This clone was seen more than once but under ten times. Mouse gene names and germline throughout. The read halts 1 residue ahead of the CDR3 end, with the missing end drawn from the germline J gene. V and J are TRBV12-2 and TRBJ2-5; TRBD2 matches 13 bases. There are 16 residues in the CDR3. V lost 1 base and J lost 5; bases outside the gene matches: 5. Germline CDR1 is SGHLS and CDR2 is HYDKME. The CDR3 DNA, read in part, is TGTGCCAGCTCTCTTGGACTGGGGGGGCGAGGAGACACCCAGTAC. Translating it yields CASSLGLGGRGDTQY. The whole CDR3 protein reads CASSLGLGGRGDTQYF.